This TCR beta chain was observed in a study of cytomegalovirus exposure and HLA in healthy donors. The overall study: There were 90 million to 140 million unique TCR beta sequences, drawn from 150 million to 200 million T cells, in an earlier analysis. Of 350 to 400 genotyped donors, about 80% grouped in the Caucasian-associated ancestry cluster. Broader study findings: A further, later analysis showed that HLA-associated TCR beta chains (compared with equally common others) were more clonally expanded. Apart from CMV serostatus, no immune exposure information was available.

Vbeta (60) and Jbeta (13) primers were used in the PCR. Sequenced by immunoSEQ multiplex PCR; TCRdb stores in-frame clones only, minus some. The sample has around 88,000 clones, 60% to 80% seen once. This clone was observed a single time. The antigen remains undetermined. V was trimmed by 0 bases and J by 2 bases, leaving 16 bases between them. The germline V gene has CDR1 SGHDT and CDR2 YYEEEE. The CDR3 has 17 amino acids. This clonotype was sampled from a man aged 50 to 59 in good health and CMV-seropositive. The sequencing input was PBMCs. This sequence joins TRBV5-6 and TRBJ2-3; no clear D. The CDR3 DNA reads as TGTGCCAGCAGCTTGGTGGCCTCCACCGCCTTCACAGATACGCAGTATTTT. It codes for CASSLVASTAFTDTQYF.